This T cell receptor (beta chain) appears in the sequencing data of a study of blood T cell repertoires in COVID-19. Overall study: Acute and convalescent COVID-19 samples came from the United States, Italy and Spain. T cells, B-cell-depleted T cells, or PBMCs supplied cDNA or gDNA.

Authors' analysis steps: It was from reference gene primer amplification that nucleated cell counts were estimated. Libraries were prepared by immunoSEQ multiplex PCR; TCRdb keeps only in-frame clonotypes and omits some of them. The V and J calls and the clone size are those of that table, but D and trimming were determined from the DNA. The table has roughly 280,000 clones, under 90% seen once. The V end was cut by 4 bases, the J end by 4 bases, with 20 bases between. The CDR3 covers 16 residues. Germline CDR1 reads SGHRS; CDR2 reads YFSETQ. Sequenced input: peripheral blood. This sequence joins TRBV5-1 and TRBJ1-1, with TRBD1 as a possible D gene (5 bases). The clonotype was recovered from a man aged 55-75 years with acute or convalescent COVID-19. The DNA of the CDR3 is TGCGCCAGCAGCGCCACGGGGGGGAGAGGAACCACTGAAGCTTTCTTT. Encoded protein: CASSATGGRGTTEAFF. The whole variable domain, remainder taken from reference TRBV5-1 and TRBJ1-1, is KAGVTQTPRYLIKTRGQQVTLSCSPISGHRSVSWYQQTPGQGLQFLFEYFSETQRNKGNFPGRFSGRQFSNSRSEMNVSTLELGDSALYLCASSATGGRGTTEAFFGQGTRLTVV.